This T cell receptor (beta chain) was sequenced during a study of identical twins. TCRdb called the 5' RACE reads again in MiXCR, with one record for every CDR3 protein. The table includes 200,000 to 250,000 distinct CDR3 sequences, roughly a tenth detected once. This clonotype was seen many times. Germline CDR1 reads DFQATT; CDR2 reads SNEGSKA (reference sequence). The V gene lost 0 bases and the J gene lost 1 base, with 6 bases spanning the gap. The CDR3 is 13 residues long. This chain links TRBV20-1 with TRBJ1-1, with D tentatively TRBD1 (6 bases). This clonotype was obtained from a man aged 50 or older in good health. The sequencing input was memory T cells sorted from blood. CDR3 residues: CSARDRGNTEAFF. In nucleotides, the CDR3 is TGCAGTGCTAGAGACAGGGGGAACACTGAAGCTTTCTTT.